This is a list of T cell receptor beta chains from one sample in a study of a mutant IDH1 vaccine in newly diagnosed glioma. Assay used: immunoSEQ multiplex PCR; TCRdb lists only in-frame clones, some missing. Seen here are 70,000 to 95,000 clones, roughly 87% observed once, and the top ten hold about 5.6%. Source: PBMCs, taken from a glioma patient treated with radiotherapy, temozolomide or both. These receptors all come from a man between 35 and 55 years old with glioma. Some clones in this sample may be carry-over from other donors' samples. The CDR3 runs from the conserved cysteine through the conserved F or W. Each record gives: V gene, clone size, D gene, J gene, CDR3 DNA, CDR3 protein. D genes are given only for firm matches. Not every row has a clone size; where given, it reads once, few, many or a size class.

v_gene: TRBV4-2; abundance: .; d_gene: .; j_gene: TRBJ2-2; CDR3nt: TGTGCCAGCAGCCGCGAGGGACCGAACACCGGGGAGCTGTTTTTT; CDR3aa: CASSREGPNTGELFF
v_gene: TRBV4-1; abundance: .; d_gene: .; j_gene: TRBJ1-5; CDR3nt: TGCGCCAGCAGCCAAGGTATCGACAGCCGGAATCAGCCCCAGCATTTT; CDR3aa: CASSQGIDSRNQPQHF
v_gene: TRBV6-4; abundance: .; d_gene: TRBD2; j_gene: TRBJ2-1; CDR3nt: TGTGCCAGCAGTGATATAGCGGGCTCCTACAATGAGCAGTTCTTC; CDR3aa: CASSDIAGSYNEQFF
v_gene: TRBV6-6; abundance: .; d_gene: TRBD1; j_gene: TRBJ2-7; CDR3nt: TGTGCCAGCAAGGGCCCGGGACAGGGGCGTGACGAGCAGTACTTC; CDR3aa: CASKGPGQGRDEQYF
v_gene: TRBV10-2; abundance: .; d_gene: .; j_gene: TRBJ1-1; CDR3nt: TGCGCCAGCAGTGAGGGAGGTAGTAACACTGAAGCTTTCTTT; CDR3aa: CASSEGGSNTEAFF
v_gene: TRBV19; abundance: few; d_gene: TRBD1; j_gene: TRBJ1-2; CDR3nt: TGTGCCAGTAAAACAGGGGGCAAGGATGGCTACACCTTC; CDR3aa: CASKTGGKDGYTF
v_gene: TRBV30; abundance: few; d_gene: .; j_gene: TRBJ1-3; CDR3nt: TGTGCCGCGGCCCGAGATGGAAACACCATATATTTT; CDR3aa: CAAARDGNTIYF
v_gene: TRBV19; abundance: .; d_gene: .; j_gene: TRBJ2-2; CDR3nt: TGTGCCAGTGTTAAGGGGGGCTTCGACACCGGGGAGCTGTTTTTT; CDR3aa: CASVKGGFDTGELFF
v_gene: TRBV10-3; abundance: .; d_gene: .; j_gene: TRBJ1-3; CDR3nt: TGTGCCATCCGGGGATCTGGAAACACCATATATTTT; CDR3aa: CAIRGSGNTIYF
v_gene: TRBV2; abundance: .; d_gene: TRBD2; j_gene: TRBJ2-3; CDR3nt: TGTGCCAGCTTCCGCGGGGGGGCAGATACGCAGTATTTT; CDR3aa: CASFRGGADTQYF
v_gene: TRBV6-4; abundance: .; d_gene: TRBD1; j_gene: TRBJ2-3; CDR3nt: TGTGCCAGCAGTGCCGGGACAGGGGGCACAGATACGCAGTATTTT; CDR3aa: CASSAGTGGTDTQYF
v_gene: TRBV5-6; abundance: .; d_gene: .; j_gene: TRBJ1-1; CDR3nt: TGTGCCAGCAGCTTGGGGGCGGGGAGGGACACTGAAGCTTTCTTT; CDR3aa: CASSLGAGRDTEAFF
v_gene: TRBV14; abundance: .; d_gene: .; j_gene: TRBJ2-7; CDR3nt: TGTGCCAGCAGCCAAGATCTTGGGGGAGGCGCGCTGGTCGACGAGCAGTACTTC; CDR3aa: CASSQDLGGGALVDEQYF
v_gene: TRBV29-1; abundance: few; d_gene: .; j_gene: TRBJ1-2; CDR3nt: TGCAGCGTCCCATGGGCAGGGGTTGGTAACTATGGCTACACCTTC; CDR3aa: CSVPWAGVGNYGYTF
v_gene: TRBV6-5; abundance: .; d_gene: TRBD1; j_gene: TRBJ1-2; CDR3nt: TGTGCCAGCAGTTACGGGACAGAGGCCCTTGGCTACACCTTC; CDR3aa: CASSYGTEALGYTF
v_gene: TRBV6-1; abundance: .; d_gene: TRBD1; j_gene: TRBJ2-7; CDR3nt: TGTGCCAGCAGCCCCAGCGGGACAGGGAACTACGAGCAGTACTTC; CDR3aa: CASSPSGTGNYEQYF
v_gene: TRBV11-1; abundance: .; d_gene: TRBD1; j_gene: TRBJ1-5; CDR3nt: TGTGCCAGCAGCTTCCGGGACAGACATAGCAATCAGCCCCAGCATTTT; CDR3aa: CASSFRDRHSNQPQHF
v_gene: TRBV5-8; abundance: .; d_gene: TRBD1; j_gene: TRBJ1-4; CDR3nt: TGTGCCAGCAGCTTCGGGGACAGGGACAATGAAAAACTGTTTTTT; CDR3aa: CASSFGDRDNEKLFF
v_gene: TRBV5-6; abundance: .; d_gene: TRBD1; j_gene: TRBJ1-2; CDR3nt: TGTGCCAGCAGCCCCGGACAGGGAGCCTATGGCTACACCTTC; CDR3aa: CASSPGQGAYGYTF
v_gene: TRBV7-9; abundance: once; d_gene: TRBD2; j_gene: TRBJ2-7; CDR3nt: TGTGCCAGCAGCTCCTTAAGCGGGGGGTACGAGCAGTACTTC; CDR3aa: CASSSLSGGYEQYF
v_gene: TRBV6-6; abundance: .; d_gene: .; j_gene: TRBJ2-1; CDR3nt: TGTGCCAGCAGAGACCCAGGATATGAGCAGTTCTTC; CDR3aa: CASRDPGYEQFF
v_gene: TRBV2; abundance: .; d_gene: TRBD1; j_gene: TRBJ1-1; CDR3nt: TGTGCCAGCAGTGGTCAAGGACAGGGTATCACTGAAGCTTTCTTT; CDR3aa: CASSGQGQGITEAFF
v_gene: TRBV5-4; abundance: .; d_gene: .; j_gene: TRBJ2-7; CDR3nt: TGTGCCAGCAGCTTCGGGCAGGACTACGAGCAGTACTTC; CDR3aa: CASSFGQDYEQYF
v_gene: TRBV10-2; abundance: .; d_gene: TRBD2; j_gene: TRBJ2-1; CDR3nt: TGCGCCAGCAGTGAGTCGTTAGCGGGGGGCTTATACAATGAGCAGTTCTTC; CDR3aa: CASSESLAGGLYNEQFF
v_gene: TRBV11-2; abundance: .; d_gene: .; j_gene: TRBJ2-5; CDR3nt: TGTGCCAGCAGCCCGAATTACCCACCAGAGACCCAGTACTTC; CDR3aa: CASSPNYPPETQYF
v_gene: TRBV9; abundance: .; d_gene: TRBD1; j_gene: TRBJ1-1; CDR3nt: TGTGCCAGCAGCTGGACAGGAAACACTGAAGCTTTCTTT; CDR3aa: CASSWTGNTEAFF
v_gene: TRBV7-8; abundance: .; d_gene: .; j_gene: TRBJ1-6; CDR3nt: TGTGCCAGCAGCTTAGACGGGGCGGTGGTTTCACCCCTCCACTTT; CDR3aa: CASSLDGAVVSPLHF
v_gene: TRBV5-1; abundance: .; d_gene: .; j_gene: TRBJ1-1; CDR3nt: TGCGCCAGCAGCTTGCGAGCAGGGATTGGTGTAGACACTGAAGCTTTCTTT; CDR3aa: CASSLRAGIGVDTEAFF
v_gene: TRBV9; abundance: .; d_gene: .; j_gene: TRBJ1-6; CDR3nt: TGTGCCAGCAGCGTAGACGGGAGCTCCTATAATTCACCCCTCCACTTT; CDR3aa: CASSVDGSSYNSPLHF
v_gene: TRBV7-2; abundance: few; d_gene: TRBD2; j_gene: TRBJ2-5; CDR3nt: TGTGCCAGCAGCTTAGGCCTAGCGGGGGGGCGGAGGCAAGAGACCCAGTACTTC; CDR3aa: CASSLGLAGGRRQETQYF
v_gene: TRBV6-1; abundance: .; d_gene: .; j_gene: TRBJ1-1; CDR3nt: TGTGCCAGCAGTGAAGGAATAGGGAACACTGAAGCTTTCTTT; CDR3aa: CASSEGIGNTEAFF
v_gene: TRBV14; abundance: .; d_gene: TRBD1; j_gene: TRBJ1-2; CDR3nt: TGTGCCAGCAGCCGAAACAGGGGGGACTATGGCTACACCTTC; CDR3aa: CASSRNRGDYGYTF
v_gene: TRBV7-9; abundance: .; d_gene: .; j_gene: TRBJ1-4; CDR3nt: TGTGCCAGCAGCACCTTGCGGACTGCCGCTAATGAAAAACTGTTTTTT; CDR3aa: CASSTLRTAANEKLFF
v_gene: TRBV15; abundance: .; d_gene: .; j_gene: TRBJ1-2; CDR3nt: TGTGCCACCAGCAGAGATGGGGCCTCCCATGGCTACACCTTC; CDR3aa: CATSRDGASHGYTF
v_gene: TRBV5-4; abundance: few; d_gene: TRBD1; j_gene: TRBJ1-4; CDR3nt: TGTGCCAGCAGCTGGGACAGGGGAGGGGAAAAACTGTTTTTT; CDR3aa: CASSWDRGGEKLFF
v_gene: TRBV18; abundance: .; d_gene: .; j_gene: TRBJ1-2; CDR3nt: TGTGCCAGCTCACCATCAGGGGCCCAGGGGTACTATGGCTACACCTTC; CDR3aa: CASSPSGAQGYYGYTF
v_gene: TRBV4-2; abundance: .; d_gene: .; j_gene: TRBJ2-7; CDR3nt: TGTGCCAGCAGCCTTAGGCTCGGTAGCTCCTACGAGCAGTACTTC; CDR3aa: CASSLRLGSSYEQYF